One sample yielded the 20 T cell receptor beta chains listed below, sequenced in a study of blood T cell repertoires in COVID-19. Repertoires were generated with immunoSEQ multiplex PCR, while TCRdb's copy carries only in-frame clones and drops some. This sample yields approximately 470,000 clones, of which approximately 85% are seen a single time; approximately 3% belongs to the top ten. Material: peripheral blood. These receptors were collected from a human donor in a cohort sampled during active COVID-19.

This chain joins TRBV5-6 and TRBJ2-7; TRBD1 aligns across 10 bases. Losses at the gene ends were 1 base for V and 11 bases for J; bases not matched to a gene: 6. There are 13 residues in the CDR3. Looked up from germline, CDR1 is SGHDT and CDR2 is YYEEEE. CDR3 residues: CASSLFVGTGEYF. The CDR3, as DNA: TGTGCCAGCAGCTTGTTTGTCGGGACAGGGGAGTACTTC.

As to this clone: At one of its ends the junction is not consistent with the germline gene, which may arise from a read error. The V gene is TRBV6-1, the J gene TRBJ1-3; 7 nucleotides line up with TRBD1. This CDR3 is built from 12 residues. Germline CDR1 reads MNHNS; CDR2 reads SASEGT. The CDR3: CASSEAGQVADF. CDR3 nucleotides: TGTGCCAGCAGTGAGGCCGGACAGGTTGCAGATTTT.

The chain carries TRBV6-6 and TRBJ2-7; 8 bases map to TRBD1. This CDR3 spans 14 amino acids. CDR1 MNHNY and CDR2 SVGAGI come from the germline V gene (reference sequence). Germline trimming cut 0 bases from V and 5 bases from J; bases unmatched to any gene: 3. In DNA form, the CDR3 reads TGTGCCAGCAGTTACTCGGGACAGGTTAACGAGCAGTACTTC. Protein: CASSYSGQVNEQYF.

The V and J genes are TRBV19 and TRBJ2-6; possible D gene TRBD1, 6 bases. Germline-derived CDR1 and CDR2 are LNHDA and SQIVND (reference sequence). Trimming pared 7 bases from V and 0 bases from J, leaving 13 bases between. CDR3 length: 16 residues. This CDR3 is CASIGQPYSGANVLTF. DNA for the CDR3: TGTGCCAGTATTGGACAGCCTTACTCTGGGGCCAACGTCCTGACTTTC. Full variable domain (rest looked up from reference TRBV19 and TRBJ2-6): DGGITQSPKYLFRKEGQNVTLSCEQNLNHDAMYWYRQDPGQGLRLIYYSQIVNDFQKGDIAEGYSVSREKKESFPLTVTSAQKNPTAFYLCASIGQPYSGANVLTFGAGSRLTVL.

V and J are TRBV6-5 and TRBJ2-2; perhaps TRBD1 as D (6 bases). Between the trimmed V and J ends, which lost 5 bases and 3 bases, there was a span of 10 bases. Germline lookup yields CDR1 MNHEY and CDR2 SVGAGI. CDR3 length: 14 amino acids. The CDR3 DNA follows: TGTGCCAGCAGTCCAGGGGTCTACACCGGGGAGCTGTTTTTT. Amino acid sequence: CASSPGVYTGELFF.

The J gene is TRBJ2-3, the V gene TRBV4-1, with a weak D call TRBD2 (5 bases). V lost 4 bases and J 9 bases, leaving 11 bases between the germline ends. The CDR3 length is 12 residues. Germline assignment: CDR1 MGHRA and CDR2 YSYEKL. The CDR3 sequence is CASSPDFSTQYF. The CDR3 DNA sequence: TGCGCCAGCAGCCCGGACTTCTCGACGCAGTATTTT.

A few counts support this clone. The chain carries TRBV29-1 and TRBJ2-1; 8 bases are shared with TRBD1. V gave up 3 bases and J gave up 5 bases; unmatched junction bases: 9. The CDR3 covers 15 residues. Germline CDR1 is SQVTM and CDR2 is ANQGSEA. The CDR3 here is CSVDPRQGKNNEQFF. CDR3 in DNA: TGCAGCGTTGATCCGAGACAGGGGAAAAACAATGAGCAGTTCTTC.

The rearrangement links TRBV28 to TRBJ1-2; D remains unclear. This CDR3 contains 14 residues. V lost 4 bases and J lost 5, with 14 bases in between. Germline V gene data show CDR1 as MDHEN and CDR2 as SYDVKM. CDR3 DNA sequence: TGTGCCAGCAGTTCCTCCCCGTCAGTTTATGGCTACACCTTC. This codes for CASSSSPSVYGYTF.

The V and J genes are TRBV6-2 or TRBV6-3 and TRBJ1-1; no firm D call. V was pared by 0 bases and J by 1 base, with 21 bases between. This CDR3 has 19 amino acids. Per the germline V gene, CDR1 is MNHEY and CDR2 is SVGEGT. CDR3 DNA: TGTGCCAGCAGTTACTCGAGGTACGGCGAATCAATCTCGAACACTGAAGCTTTCTTT. It specifies CASSYSRYGESISNTEAFF.

V gene TRBV29-1 combines with J gene TRBJ2-1; 7 bases line up with TRBD2. The ends lost 4 bases at V and 9 bases at J; junction bases unmatched: 15. Germline assignment: CDR1 SQVTM and CDR2 ANQGSEA. The CDR3 length is 15 residues. As DNA, the CDR3 is TGCAGCGTTGGTTTTGGCGGGAGTATATTAGGTGAGCAGTTCTTC. Protein product: CSVGFGGSILGEQFF.

The chain is built from TRBV11-2 and TRBJ2-5, with 8 bases identical to TRBD1. V dropped 5 bases and J dropped 5; count of bases not matched to a gene: 10. The germline V gene has CDR1 SGHAT and CDR2 FQNNGV. The CDR3 consists of 15 residues. The CDR3 protein is CASSLSTGGPETQYF. The CDR3 region has the DNA TGTGCCAGCAGCCTCAGTACAGGGGGACCGGAGACCCAGTACTTC.

This chain connects TRBV19 to TRBJ1-4, with 7 bases that match TRBD1. With V trimmed by 9 bases and J by 5 bases, 12 bases remained unmatched. The CDR3 is 15 amino acids. Germline V gives CDR1 LNHDA, CDR2 SQIVND (reference sequence). CDR3 bases: TGTGCCAGCCGTCATGGGGACAGAGACAATGAAAAACTGTTTTTT. This codes for CASRHGDRDNEKLFF.

For the CDR3, the DNA is TGCGCCAACAGACTAGCGGGAGGCCGTAATTACAATGAGCAGTTCTTC. It translates to CANRLAGGRNYNEQFF. V and J are TRBV10-1 and TRBJ2-1; 13 bases are shared with TRBD2. CDR3 length: 16 amino acids. Germline V gives CDR1 WNHNN, CDR2 SYGVQD (reference sequence). J was trimmed by 4 bases and V by 10 bases; bases with no gene match: 10.

The chain links TRBV7-9 to TRBJ2-5; 9 positions agree with TRBD1. After removal of 5 bases from V and 9 bases from J, the junction contained 13 bases not matched to a gene. CDR3 size: 15 residues. CDR1 and CDR2 (germline): SEHNR, FQNEAQ (reference sequence). As DNA, the CDR3 is TGTGCCAGCAGCCCCGGCGGGACAGGGAATAAGGCCCAGTACTTC. This translates into CASSPGGTGNKAQYF.

This clone was recorded once. V and J are TRBV5-1 and TRBJ1-2, with TRBD1 identical over 9 bases. The ends lost 2 bases at V and 4 bases at J; junction bases unmatched: 3. The germline V gene has CDR1 SGHRS and CDR2 YFSETQ. This CDR3 spans 14 amino acids. CDR3 nucleotide sequence: TGCGCCAGCAGCTTTCTACAGGGGGCCTATGGCTACACCTTC. This encodes CASSFLQGAYGYTF.

V is TRBV5-6 and J is TRBJ2-7, with 8 bases lining up with TRBD1. The CDR3 extends over 14 amino acids. Per germline, CDR1 SGHDT and CDR2 YYEEEE. Trimming cost V 1 base and J 6 bases; bases outside gene matches: 6. The CDR3, as DNA: TGTGCCAGCAGCTTGAGGACAGGGTATAGCGAGCAGTACTTC. It specifies CASSLRTGYSEQYF.

This clone was seen more than once but under ten times. The chain couples TRBV7-3 to TRBJ2-7, with D possibly TRBD1 on 5 matching bases. Germline loops: CDR1 SGHTA, CDR2 FQGTGA. Deletions cut 5 bases from V and 4 bases from J, with 15 bases between. There are 14 residues in the CDR3. CDR3 sequence: CASSPAPGKYEQYF. The CDR3 bases are TGTGCCAGCAGCCCCGCCCCAGGGAAGTACGAGCAGTACTTC.

The chain couples TRBV3-1 (or the pseudogene TRBV3-2) to TRBJ2-7; 12 bases are a match to TRBD2. Germline lookup yields CDR1 LGHDT and CDR2 YNNKEL (reference sequence). After removal of 4 bases from V and 3 bases from J, the junction contained 1 base not matched to a gene. The CDR3 has 14 amino acids. The CDR3 DNA is TGTGCCAGCAGCCCGACTAGCGGGGGCTACGAGCAGTACTTC. This encodes CASSPTSGGYEQYF.

This clone was recorded only once. The chain links TRBV3-1 (or the pseudogene TRBV3-2) to TRBJ2-1; D may be TRBD1 (5 bases). The CDR3 is 16 residues long. CDR1 LGHDT and CDR2 YNNKEL come from the germline V gene (reference sequence). V lost 4 bases and J lost 2, with 15 bases in between. The CDR3 here is CASSRRGPATYNEQFF. Written as DNA, the CDR3 is TGTGCCAGCAGCCGAAGGGGTCCGGCAACCTACAATGAGCAGTTCTTC.

This clone appeared once. The chain has TRBV28 and TRBJ2-4; 8 bases line up with TRBD1. V lost 3 bases and J lost 8; bases outside the gene matches: 6. The germline gives CDR1 MDHEN, CDR2 SYDVKM. CDR3 length: 14 amino acids. The CDR3 nucleotides are TGTGCCAGCAGTTTGAAGACAGGGGTGGACATTCAGTACTTC. It codes for CASSLKTGVDIQYF.